This TCR beta chain was captured by sequencing in a study of T cells in localized non-small cell lung cancer. Study findings and constraints: As only one tumor region underwent sequencing, heterogeneity remains possible. The appearance of a median approximately 57 of the top 100 tumor clones was seen in adjacent lung.

Germline V gene lookup returns CDR1 SNHLY and CDR2 FYNNEI. V shed 8 bases and J shed 5 bases, with 19 bases lying between them. This CDR3 contains 15 residues. This table comes from immunoSEQ multiplex PCR, and its TCRdb copy is limited to in-frame clones, with some not included. The table records over 50,000 clones, under 90% of them present only once. About this clone: No antigen is known for it.

The rearrangement links TRBV2 to TRBJ2-4, with D perhaps matching TRBD2 (5 bases). This material consisted of peripheral blood, taken before any cancer treatment. The source is a woman aged 40-70 years with stage I lung adenocarcinoma. Here the CDR3 DNA reads TGTGCCAGCTCAGAGACTCCTAGCCCACAAAACATTCAGTACTTC. Protein sequence: CASSETPSPQNIQYF.